Presented here are 15 T cell receptor beta chains from one specimen sequenced in a study of shared clonotypes between healthy human individuals. Measured with immunoSEQ multiplex PCR; TCRdb has only the in-frame clones, and not every one. The table lists fewer than 1.4 million clones, 70% to 80% of them singletons, with roughly 0.61% in the top ten. Material for sequencing was memory CD4+ T cells from PBMCs. Subset of the sample: CD45RA-negative fraction. Receptors were obtained from a man younger than 30 in good health. Some clones in this sample may be carry-over from other donors' samples.

The V gene is TRBV13, the J gene TRBJ2-7; 7 bases line up with TRBD1. CDR3 length: 16 residues. CDR1 is PRHDT and CDR2 is FYEKMQ in the germline V gene (reference sequence). The V segment lost 4 bases and the J segment 2 bases; nucleotides outside the gene matches: 11. The CDR3 coding sequence is TGTGCCAGCAGCTCTCCCCGGACAGGATTAACCTACGAGCAGTACTTC. Protein: CASSSPRTGLTYEQYF.

This chain joins TRBV28 and TRBJ1-3, with TRBD1 matching over 7 bases. J lost 2 bases, V lost 7 bases, and 8 bases had no gene match. The CDR3 contains 15 residues. CDR1 is MDHEN and CDR2 is SYDVKM in the germline V gene. In DNA, the CDR3 is TGTGCCAGCATCAAGGGAGGGGGCACTGGAAACACCATATATTTT. This encodes CASIKGGGTGNTIYF.

The table lists this clone with a few counts. The chain has TRBV10-3 and TRBJ2-5; tentatively, D is TRBD1 or TRBD2 (7 bases each). Trimming shortened V by 3 bases and J by 9 bases, and 20 bases separated the two germline ends. In germline, CDR1 is ENHRY, CDR2 SYGVKD. The CDR3 has 15 amino acids. This CDR3 is CAISEDREGSGAQYF. The CDR3 coding sequence is TGTGCCATCAGTGAAGACAGGGAGGGGTCGGGGGCCCAGTACTTC.

This clone was counted only a few times. This sequence joins TRBV19 and TRBJ1-1; unclear D gene. Trimming cost V 1 base and J 1 base, with 4 bases left between them. The CDR3 length is 13 residues. Germline CDR1 reads LNHDA; CDR2 reads SQIVND (reference sequence). The CDR3 sequence: CASSIAPNTEAFF. The CDR3 bases are TGTGCCAGTAGTATAGCCCCGAACACTGAAGCTTTCTTT.

This clone has a single count. V usage is TRBV2 and J usage is TRBJ2-7, with 7 bases fitting TRBD2. The CDR3 spans 13 residues. CDR1 is SNHLY, CDR2 FYNNEI, per germline. The junction had 1 base not matched to a gene; V was cut back by 1 base and J by 4 bases. This CDR3 is CASSEGTRYEQYF. CDR3 nucleotide sequence: TGTGCCAGCAGTGAAGGGACTAGATACGAGCAGTACTTC.

This clone was detected ten times or more. The CDR3 is CATSSGTGTRYNEQFF. CDR3 sequence (DNA): TGTGCCACCAGCTCAGGGACAGGGACGCGGTACAATGAGCAGTTCTTC. The chain combines TRBV15 with TRBJ2-1; TRBD1 aligns across 9 bases. The germline V gene encodes CDR1 LNHNV and CDR2 YYDKDF (reference sequence). CDR3 length: 16 residues. The J segment lost 4 bases and the V segment lost 5 bases, leaving 9 bases of the junction unmatched.

The table lists this clone with a few counts. Other DNA sequences in this specimen translate into the identical CDR3. The chain employs TRBV5-1 and TRBJ1-4, with unresolved D. The germline gives CDR1 SGHRS, CDR2 YFSETQ. The CDR3 runs to 15 residues. V lost 0 bases to trimming and J lost 0 bases, with 6 bases between them. CDR3 in amino acids: CASSLAGSTNEKLFF. CDR3 DNA: TGCGCCAGCAGCTTGGCGGGCTCAACTAATGAAAAACTGTTTTTT.

V and J are TRBV7-2 and TRBJ2-7, with D unresolved. Looked up from germline, CDR1 is SGHTA and CDR2 is FQGNSA. V was clipped by 3 bases and J by 0 bases, with 12 bases between them. CDR3 size: 15 residues. The CDR3 reads CASSFSGLSSYEQYF. The CDR3 DNA follows: TGTGCCAGCAGCTTTTCAGGCCTTAGCTCCTACGAGCAGTACTTC.

The rearrangement links TRBV28 to TRBJ1-4; D is unclear. V was clipped by 2 bases and J by 2 bases, with 6 bases between them. From germline, CDR1 is MDHEN and CDR2 SYDVKM. The CDR3 loop spans 14 amino acids. DNA of the CDR3: TGTGCCAGCAGTTTAATTGTGACTAATGAAAAACTGTTTTTT. Amino acid sequence: CASSLIVTNEKLFF.

This clone has a count of ten or more. The CDR3: CSASPEPEAFF. The CDR3 DNA is TGCAGTGCTTCTCCCGAGCCAGAAGCTTTCTTT. The chain recombines TRBV20-1 with TRBJ1-1; no definite D call. Germline CDR1 reads DFQATT; CDR2 reads SNEGSKA (reference sequence). Trimming took off 5 bases at V and 8 bases at J, with 12 bases between the two ends. CDR3 length: 11 amino acids.

The rearrangement links TRBV28 to TRBJ1-1; 10 nucleotides align to TRBD1. This CDR3 region has 15 residues. V gave up 5 bases and J gave up 1 base; unmatched junction bases: 4. The V gene's germline CDR1 is MDHEN and CDR2 SYDVKM. The DNA of the CDR3 is TGTGCCAGCAGTCATGGGACAGGGGCGAACACTGAAGCTTTCTTT. It yields the protein CASSHGTGANTEAFF.

This sequence joins TRBV25-1 and TRBJ1-3; TRBD1 matches 7 bases. CDR3 length equals 16 residues. The germline CDR1 and CDR2 sequences are MGHDK and SYGVNS. The trim removed 9 bases at V and 8 bases at J, leaving 19 bases unmatched. DNA of the CDR3: TGTGCCAGAGACAAGACAGGGCAAGTGGCGGTGGACACCATATATTTT. Its protein product is CARDKTGQVAVDTIYF.

The chain carries TRBV28 and TRBJ2-2, with D perhaps assigned TRBD1 or TRBD2 (5 bases each). Germline CDR1 is MDHEN and CDR2 is SYDVKM. Trimming took 4 bases from V and 3 from J, leaving 21 bases between them. The CDR3 extends over 18 amino acids. CDR3 sequence: CASSYMVVRGQYTGELFF. DNA for the CDR3: TGTGCCAGCAGTTATATGGTGGTGAGGGGTCAGTACACCGGGGAGCTGTTTTTT.

The chain combines TRBV30 with TRBJ2-2, with 12 bases that match TRBD2. This CDR3 spans 14 amino acids. Looked up from germline, CDR1 is GTSNPN and CDR2 is SVGIG (reference sequence). The V segment lost 2 bases and the J segment 8 bases; nucleotides outside the gene matches: 3. CDR3 nucleotide sequence: TGTGCCTGGAGTCCGCTAGCGGGAGGGGGGGAGCTGTTTTTT. Its protein product is CAWSPLAGGGELFF.

The CDR3 loop is CASSVPTGTGDTGELFF. The CDR3 coding sequence is TGTGCCAGCAGCGTGCCCACCGGGACAGGGGACACCGGGGAGCTGTTTTTT. The chain has TRBV7-2 and TRBJ2-2; 10 nucleotides align to TRBD1. This CDR3 spans 17 amino acids. Trimming at V came to 5 bases and at J to 3 bases, leaving 9 bases not matched to a gene. Germline values: CDR1 SGHTA, CDR2 FQGNSA.